A selection of T cell receptor beta chains follows, all from one sample in a study of T cells after yellow fever vaccination. MiXCR, applied by TCRdb to the 5' RACE reads, yields one record per CDR3 protein. The sample comprises some 420,000 distinct CDR3 sequences, roughly 20% of which are singletons, and 18% rests with the top ten. The sample consisted of PBMCs, taken before the yellow fever booster vaccination. These receptor sequences come from a man aged 18 to 29 who received the YFV17D yellow fever vaccine. The CDR3 runs from the conserved cysteine through the conserved F or W. The D gene is left open where the match is weak. Part of the rows lack a size; the others show once, few, many or a class for expanded clones.

V	size	length	D	J	CDR3	DNA
TRBV11-3	-	15	-	TRBJ2-1	CASSPKGGLYNEQFF	TGTGCCAGCAGCCCGAAAGGGGGTCTCTACAATGAGCAGTTCTTC
TRBV15	-	14	TRBD1	TRBJ1-2	CATSRSTGSRGYTF	TGTGCCACCAGCAGATCGACAGGGTCGCGTGGCTACACCTTC
TRBV7-9	-	15	TRBD1	TRBJ1-1	CASSARDRGETEAFF	TGTGCCAGCAGCGCCCGGGACAGGGGAGAGACTGAAGCTTTCTTT
TRBV2	-	12	-	TRBJ2-5	CASSVLQETQYF	TGTGCCAGCAGTGTTTTACAGGAGACCCAGTACTTC
TRBV7-9	-	12	-	TRBJ2-3	CASRFSSDTQYF	TGTGCCAGCAGGTTCAGTTCGGATACGCAGTATTTT
TRBV5-1	few	14	TRBD1	TRBJ1-1	CASSLAGGIDEAFF	TGCGCCAGCAGCTTGGCAGGGGGCATAGATGAAGCTTTCTTT
TRBV7-2	few	14	-	TRBJ2-2	CASSLRSFAGELFF	TGTGCCAGCAGCTTACGTAGTTTCGCCGGGGAGCTGTTTTTT
TRBV28	few	11	-	TRBJ2-3	CASLGADTQYF	TGTGCCAGCTTGGGAGCAGATACGCAGTATTTT
TRBV7-2	-	17	-	TRBJ2-3	CASSLRFPGFGTVTQYF	TGTGCCAGCAGCTTAAGGTTTCCGGGGTTTGGCACAGTTACGCAGTATTTT
TRBV20-1	-	15	-	TRBJ1-2	CSARAMESANYGYTF	TGCAGTGCTAGAGCCATGGAGTCGGCTAACTATGGCTACACCTTC
TRBV12-3/TRBV12-4	-	12	-	TRBJ1-2	CASSPQVNGYTF	TGTGCCAGCAGTCCGCAGGTTAATGGCTACACCTTC
TRBV19	few	15	-	TRBJ2-2	CASSIFWGNAGELFF	TGTGCCAGTAGTATCTTTTGGGGGAACGCCGGGGAGCTGTTTTTT
TRBV6-5	-	16	-	TRBJ2-3	CASSYSDPHTADTQYF	TGTGCCAGCAGTTACTCGGATCCGCATACGGCAGATACGCAGTATTTT
TRBV2	many	12	-	TRBJ2-1	CASSGPYNEQFF	TGTGCCAGCAGTGGACCCTACAATGAGCAGTTCTTC
TRBV7-2	-	14	-	TRBJ1-1	CASRPDPMNTEAFF	TGTGCCAGCAGGCCAGATCCCATGAACACTGAAGCTTTCTTT
TRBV15	few	14	TRBD2	TRBJ2-5	CATSRDRLAETQYF	TGTGCCACCAGCAGAGATCGACTAGCGGAGACCCAGTACTTC
TRBV6-5	-	14	-	TRBJ2-7	CASSYRVDSYEQYF	TGTGCCAGCAGTTACCGGGTGGACTCCTACGAGCAGTACTTC
TRBV7-2	-	14	TRBD1	TRBJ1-5	CASSWTGVGQPQHF	TGTGCCAGCAGCTGGACAGGAGTCGGTCAGCCCCAGCATTTT
TRBV5-1	few	14	-	TRBJ1-1	CASSLSPGGTEAFF	TGCGCCAGCAGCCTCTCTCCGGGAGGAACTGAAGCTTTCTTT
TRBV19	-	14	TRBD1	TRBJ1-5	CASLGDSRNQPQHF	TGTGCCAGTCTCGGGGACAGTCGAAATCAGCCCCAGCATTTT
TRBV6-5	few	13	-	TRBJ2-5	CASGWSNQETQYF	TGTGCCAGCGGTTGGAGCAACCAAGAGACCCAGTACTTC
TRBV7-2	many	17	TRBD1	TRBJ2-2	CASSSALRDRTTGELFF	TGTGCCAGCAGCTCGGCTCTCCGGGACAGGACTACCGGGGAGCTGTTTTTT